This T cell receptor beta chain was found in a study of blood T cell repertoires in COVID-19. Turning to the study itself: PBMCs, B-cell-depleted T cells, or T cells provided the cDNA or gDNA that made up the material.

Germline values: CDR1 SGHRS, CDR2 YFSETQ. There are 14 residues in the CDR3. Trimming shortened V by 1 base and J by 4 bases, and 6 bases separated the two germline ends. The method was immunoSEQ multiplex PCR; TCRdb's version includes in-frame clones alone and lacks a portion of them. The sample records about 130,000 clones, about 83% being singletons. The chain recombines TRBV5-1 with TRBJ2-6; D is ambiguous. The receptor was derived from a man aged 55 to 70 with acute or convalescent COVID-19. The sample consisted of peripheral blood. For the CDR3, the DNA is TGCGCCAGCAGCTTGCAGGAAGGGGCCAACGTCCTGACTTTC. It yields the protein CASSLQEGANVLTF.